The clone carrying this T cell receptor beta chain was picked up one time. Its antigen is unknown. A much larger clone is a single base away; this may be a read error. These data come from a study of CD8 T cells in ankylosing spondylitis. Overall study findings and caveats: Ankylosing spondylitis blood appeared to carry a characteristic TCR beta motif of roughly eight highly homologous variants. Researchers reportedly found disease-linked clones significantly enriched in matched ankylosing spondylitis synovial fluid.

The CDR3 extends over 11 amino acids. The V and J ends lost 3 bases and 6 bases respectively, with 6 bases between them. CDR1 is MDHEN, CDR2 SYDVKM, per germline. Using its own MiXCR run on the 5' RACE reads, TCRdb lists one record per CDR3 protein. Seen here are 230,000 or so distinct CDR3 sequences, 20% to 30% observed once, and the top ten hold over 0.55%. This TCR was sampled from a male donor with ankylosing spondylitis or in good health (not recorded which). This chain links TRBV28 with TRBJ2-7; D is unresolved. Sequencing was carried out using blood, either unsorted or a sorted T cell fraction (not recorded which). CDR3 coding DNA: TGTGCCAGCAGTTTTCATTCCGAGCAGTACTTC. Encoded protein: CASSFHSEQYF.